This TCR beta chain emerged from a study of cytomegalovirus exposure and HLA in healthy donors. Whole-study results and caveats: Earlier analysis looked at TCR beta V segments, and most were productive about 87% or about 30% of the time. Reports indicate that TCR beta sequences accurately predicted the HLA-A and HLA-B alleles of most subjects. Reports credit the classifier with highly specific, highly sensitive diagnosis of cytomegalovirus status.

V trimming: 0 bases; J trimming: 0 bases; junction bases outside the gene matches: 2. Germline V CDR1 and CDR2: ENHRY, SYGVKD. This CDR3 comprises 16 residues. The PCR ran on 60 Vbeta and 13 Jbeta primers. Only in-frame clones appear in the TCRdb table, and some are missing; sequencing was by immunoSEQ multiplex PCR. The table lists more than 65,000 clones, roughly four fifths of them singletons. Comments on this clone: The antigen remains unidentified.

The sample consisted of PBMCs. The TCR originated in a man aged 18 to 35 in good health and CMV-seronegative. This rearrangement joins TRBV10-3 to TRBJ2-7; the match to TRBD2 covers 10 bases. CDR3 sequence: CAISESIAGGSYEQYF. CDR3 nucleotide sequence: TGTGCCATCAGTGAGTCGATAGCGGGGGGCTCCTACGAGCAGTACTTC.